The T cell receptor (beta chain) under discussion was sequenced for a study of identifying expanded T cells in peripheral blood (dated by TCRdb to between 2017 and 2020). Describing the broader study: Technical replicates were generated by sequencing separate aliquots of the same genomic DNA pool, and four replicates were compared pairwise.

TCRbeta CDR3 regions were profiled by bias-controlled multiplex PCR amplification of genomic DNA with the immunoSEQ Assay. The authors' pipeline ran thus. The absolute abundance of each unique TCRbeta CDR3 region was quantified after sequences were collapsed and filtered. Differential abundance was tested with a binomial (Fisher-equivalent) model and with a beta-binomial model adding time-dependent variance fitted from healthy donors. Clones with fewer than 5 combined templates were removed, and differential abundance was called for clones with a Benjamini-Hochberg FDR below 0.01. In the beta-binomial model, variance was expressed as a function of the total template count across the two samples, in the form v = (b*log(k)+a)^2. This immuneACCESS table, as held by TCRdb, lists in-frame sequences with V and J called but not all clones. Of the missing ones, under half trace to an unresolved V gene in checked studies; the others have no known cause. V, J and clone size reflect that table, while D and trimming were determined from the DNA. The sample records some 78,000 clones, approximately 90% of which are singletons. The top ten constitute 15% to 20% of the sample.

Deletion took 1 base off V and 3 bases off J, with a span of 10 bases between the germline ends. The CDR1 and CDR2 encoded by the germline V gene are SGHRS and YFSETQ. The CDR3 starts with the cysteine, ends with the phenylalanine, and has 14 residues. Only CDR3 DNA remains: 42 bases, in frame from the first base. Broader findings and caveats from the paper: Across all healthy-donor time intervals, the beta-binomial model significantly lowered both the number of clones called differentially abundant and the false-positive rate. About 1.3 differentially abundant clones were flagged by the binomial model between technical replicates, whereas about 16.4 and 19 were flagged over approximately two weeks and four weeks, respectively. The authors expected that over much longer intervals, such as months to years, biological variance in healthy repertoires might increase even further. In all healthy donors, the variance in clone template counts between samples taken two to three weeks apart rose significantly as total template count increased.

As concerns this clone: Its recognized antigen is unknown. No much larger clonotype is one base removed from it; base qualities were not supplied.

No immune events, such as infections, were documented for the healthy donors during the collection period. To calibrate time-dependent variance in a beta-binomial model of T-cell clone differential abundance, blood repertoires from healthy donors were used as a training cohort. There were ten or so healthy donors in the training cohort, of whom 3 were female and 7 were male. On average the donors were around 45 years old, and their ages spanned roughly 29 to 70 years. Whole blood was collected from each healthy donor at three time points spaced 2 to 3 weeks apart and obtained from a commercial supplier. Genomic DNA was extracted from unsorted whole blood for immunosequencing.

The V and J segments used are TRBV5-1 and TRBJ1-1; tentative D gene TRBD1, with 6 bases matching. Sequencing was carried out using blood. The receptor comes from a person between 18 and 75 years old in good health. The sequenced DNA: TGCGCCAGCAGCTTGTACAGGGATGACACTGAAGCTTTCTTT. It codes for CASSLYRDDTEAFF.